This T cell receptor (beta chain) was recorded in a study of shared T cell receptors in the human thymus (dated by TCRdb to 2020 to 2022). With regard to the full study: The study investigated the way shared, self-reactive T-cell receptor alpha chains are produced in the human thymus.

About this clone itself: The specificity of this receptor is unknown. It has no much larger one-base neighbor in the sample; base qualities were not kept.

CDR1 is given as SGHNT and CDR2 as YYREEE, both from the germline V gene (reference sequence). V is pruned by 6 bases and J by 4 bases, leaving 20 bases of the junction without a gene match. Reading from cysteine to phenylalanine, the CDR3 counts 19 amino acids. Of all the DNA, just the CDR3 is kept, 57 bases in frame from base 1. Libraries were constructed by the immunoSEQ multiplex PCR assay. TCRdb took over this immuneACCESS table, retaining in-frame rearrangements with V and J assigned. Such tables are incomplete; in checked studies, under half of the missing clones stem from an unresolved V gene, and the remainder is unexplained. The sample profile shows just under 550,000 clones; 75% to 85% of them were found once. The ten top clones hold about 0.013% of the sample. These data are also associated with another study on human thymus T cells. Taken from the second paper: Immunologically healthy infants undergoing open corrective cardiac surgery for congenital heart defects in Finland were used as donors. Thymus tissue was obtained as surgical resects removed during corrective cardiac surgery. V and J gene segment usage appeared biased in both thymic and peripheral blood repertoires. The related research found that thymic TCR repertoires overlapped highly between unrelated individuals. The study used about eight infant thymus samples plus four related peripheral blood samples to characterize TCR alpha and beta repertoires. Donor ages ranged from about 7 to 250 days, and the cohort comprised about 6 male and two female infants. After being mechanically released from the tissue, thymocytes were kept at -70 degrees C in pellets of about 8.5-34 million cells. A QIAsymphony instrument was used to extract genomic DNA from frozen cell pellets. Using the immunoSEQ multiplex PCR assay, the TCRB and TCRAD loci were amplified from a standardized quantity of quality-controlled genomic DNA. The amplicons covered the V(D)J region and were long enough to include the CDR3 and to identify the V and J genes. Through the commercial immunoSEQ service, the amplicons were sequenced on an Illumina platform. Primer bias and sequencing errors were corrected as previously described, and TCRAD and TCRB were defined on the basis of the IMGT database. immunoSEQ Analyzer 3.0 and VDJTools were used for repertoire analysis, which covered basic statistics, V/J segment usage, diversity estimates, rarefaction and pairwise overlap. To estimate diversity, the Chao1, ChaoE, Efron-Thisted, Shannon and inverse Simpson indices were applied, and diversity was also estimated on datasets down-sampled to the smallest sample. Repertoire overlap was assessed by strict matching of CDR3 nucleotide sequence, V gene and J gene, and clustering was done by Jaccard-based multidimensional scaling. Thymus samples yielded on average roughly 840,000 unique TCRB clonotypes, compared with roughly 80,000 from blood samples.

This chain is built from TRBV5-4 and TRBJ2-1, and 9 junction bases match TRBD2. The specimen sequenced was thymocytes. This receptor was obtained from a boy under two years old with a congenital heart defect. Donor details come from another sample of the same person, matched by shared clones. The CDR3 in this case is CASKQETETPGLAYNEQFF. In nucleotide form, the sequence is TGTGCCAGCAAACAAGAGACGGAGACGCCGGGACTAGCTTACAATGAGCAGTTCTTC.